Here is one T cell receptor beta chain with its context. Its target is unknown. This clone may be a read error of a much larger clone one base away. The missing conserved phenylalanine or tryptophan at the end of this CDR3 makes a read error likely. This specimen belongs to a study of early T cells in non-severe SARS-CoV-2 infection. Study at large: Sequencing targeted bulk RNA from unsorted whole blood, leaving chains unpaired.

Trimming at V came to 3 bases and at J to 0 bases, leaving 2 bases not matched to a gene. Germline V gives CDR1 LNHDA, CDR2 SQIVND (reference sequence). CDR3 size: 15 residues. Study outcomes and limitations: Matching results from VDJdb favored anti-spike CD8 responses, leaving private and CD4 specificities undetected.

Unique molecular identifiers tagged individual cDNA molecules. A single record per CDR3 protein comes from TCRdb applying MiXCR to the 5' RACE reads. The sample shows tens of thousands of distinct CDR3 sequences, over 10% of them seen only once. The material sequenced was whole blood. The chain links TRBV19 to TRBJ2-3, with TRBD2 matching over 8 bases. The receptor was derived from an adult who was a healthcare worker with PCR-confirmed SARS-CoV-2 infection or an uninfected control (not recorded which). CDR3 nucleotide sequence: TGTGCCAGTAGTATTGCTAGCGGGAGCACAGATACGCAGTATTCT. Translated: CASSIASGSTDTQYS.